The clone carrying this TCR beta chain was counted only a few times. Its antigen is still unknown. These data originate in a study of tumour-infiltrating T cells in Burkitt lymphoma. Overall study: Patients covered every epidemiological subtype of Burkitt lymphoma. Survival, overall and progression-free, tracked with productive clonality.

Study conclusions and caveats: Many Burkitt lymphoma patients shared several public clonotypes.

With 0 bases removed from V and 3 bases from J, the gap between germline ends came to 6 bases. The CDR3 loop spans 13 amino acids. In germline, CDR1 is GTSNPN, CDR2 SVGIG (reference sequence). Sequenced by immunoSEQ multiplex PCR; TCRdb stores in-frame clones only, minus some. In the table there are 900 or so clones, around a fifth of which are singletons. The sequence was collected from a human donor with Burkitt lymphoma. Input material: tumor tissue. The V and J genes are TRBV30 and TRBJ2-1; D is unresolved. CDR3 coding DNA: TGTGCCTGGAGTGTTCAAGGCTACAATGAGCAGTTCTTC. It encodes CAWSVQGYNEQFF.